Sequencing of this T cell receptor beta chain was carried out in a study of post-analysis software for immune sequencing data. Whole-study context: Several disease courses (relapsing-remitting, secondary progressive and progressive-relapsing) of multiple sclerosis were included. Overall study results and limits: Versus controls, multiple sclerosis patients showed significantly lower diversity (normalized Chao1). TRBV5-6, TRBV5-1 and TRBV20-1 were among 4 or 5 TRBV segments more frequent in patients than controls.

Unique molecular identifiers were carried by the TCR beta cDNA libraries. Each sample of roughly 0.85 to 11 million input T cells yielded around 500,000 cDNA molecules, so each molecule approximated one T cell. TCRdb recomputed calls from the PCR reads with MiXCR, one row per CDR3 protein. The sample holds 650,000 to 850,000 distinct CDR3 sequences, roughly 50% seen once. Comments on this clonotype: Its matching antigen is unknown.

V was clipped by 1 base and J by 5 bases; unmatched bases: 9. Germline V gives CDR1 SGHTA, CDR2 FQGNSA. CDR3 length: 16 residues. The V call is TRBV7-2, the J call TRBJ2-3; 7 bases are shared with TRBD2. The receptor was derived from a girl between 5 and 17 years old with multiple sclerosis. What was sequenced was blood. The CDR3 spells CASSLGLAVGGDTQYF. CDR3 sequence (DNA): TGTGCCAGCAGCTTAGGGCTAGCGGTGGGGGGAGATACGCAGTATTTT.